The table lists the clone carrying this T cell receptor (beta chain) with many counts. From germline, CDR1 is SGHRS and CDR2 YFSETQ. CDR3 length equals 14 residues. Trimming cost V 4 bases and J 5 bases, with 15 bases left between them. The data were taken from a study of human T cells and chemical hapten exposure. Study background: For sensitization, 2% DPC was applied to a roughly 2 cm by roughly 2 cm patch of upper inner arm skin. Diagnoses of alopecia areata, totalis or universalis occurred in mostly female patients.

Stated time point: patch test 1, 2 weeks after DPC sensitization. As for treatment: therapeutic diphenylcyclopropenone sensitization with weekly scalp DPC. One entry per CDR3 protein results from TCRdb running MiXCR on the RACE reads. The sample yields roughly 100,000 distinct CDR3 sequences, approximately 11% seen once. This receptor was identified in a woman aged 40 to 50 with alopecia areata. Some clones in this sample may be carry-over from other donors' samples. The genes are TRBV5-1 and TRBJ1-1, with D possibly matching TRBD1 (5 bases). The material was whole blood, obtained in connection with sensitization to the hapten diphenylcyclopropenone (DPC). This CDR3 reads CASSMGGGRTEAFF. The CDR3 nucleotides read TGCGCCAGCAGCATGGGTGGGGGTAGAACTGAAGCTTTCTTT.